This record covers a single T cell receptor (beta chain). Its antigen is currently unknown. Germline CDR1 SQVTM, CDR2 ANQGSEA. CDR3 length equals 14 residues. V lost 6 bases to trimming and J lost 1 base, with 15 bases between them. The table came from immunoSEQ multiplex PCR; TCRdb's copy has only in-frame clones and leaves some out. This table holds millions of clones, roughly 92% found once. This entry belongs to a study of shared clonotypes between healthy human individuals. Study-wide results and limits: Roughly 5% of naive CD4 clonotypes were shared across several donors. The study's rarefaction showed incomplete sorted-subset sequencing despite large depth. Naive subsets tended to show greater estimated richness than memory subsets.

The gene calls are TRBV29-1 and TRBJ1-1; the D gene is possibly TRBD1 (5 bases). The clonotype was recovered from a man aged 18 to 35 in good health. Material for sequencing was naive CD4+ T cells sorted from blood. As for subset: CD45RA+ positively selected. The CDR3 DNA reads as TGCAGCGTCCCGGCAGACAGTACGAACACTGAAGCTTTCTTT. It is translated as CSVPADSTNTEAFF.